This is a list of T cell receptor beta chains from one sample in a study of Ad26.COV2.S vaccination and SARS-CoV-2 variants. The table came from immunoSEQ multiplex PCR; TCRdb's copy has only in-frame clones and leaves some out. The table includes 400,000 to 450,000 clones, 90% detected once. The sequencing used peripheral blood, collected in a trial of Ad26.COV2.S vaccine versus placebo. These receptors were obtained from a person between 18 and 65 years old who received the Ad26.COV2.S COVID-19 vaccine or a placebo. Both conserved end residues are part of each CDR3. D genes are given only for firm matches. Only some rows state a clone size, as once, few, many or a class for expanded clones.

d_gene	v_gene	abundance	j_gene	CDR3aa	CDR3nt
TRBD1	TRBV9	-	TRBJ1-3	CASSVAGGTGVSGNTIYF	TGTGCCAGCAGCGTAGCTGGAGGGACAGGGGTCTCTGGAAACACCATATATTTT
-	TRBV28	-	TRBJ2-5	CASSLTRGVKTQYF	TGTGCCAGCAGTTTGACGAGGGGAGTAAAGACCCAGTACTTC
-	TRBV29-1	-	TRBJ2-7	CSVGSTDSYDEQYF	TGCAGCGTTGGGAGCACCGATTCCTACGACGAGCAGTACTTC
TRBD1	TRBV29-1	-	TRBJ2-7	CSVETGEDNEQYF	TGCAGCGTGGAGACAGGGGAAGATAACGAGCAGTACTTC
-	TRBV19	-	TRBJ2-7	CASSLRQGRNYEQYF	TGTGCCAGTAGCCTGAGGCAGGGGAGAAACTACGAGCAGTACTTC
-	TRBV6-2/TRBV6-3	-	TRBJ1-4	CASSYGAQKLFF	TGTGCCAGCAGTTACGGAGCCCAAAAACTGTTTTTT
TRBD2	TRBV20-1	-	TRBJ2-1	CSASRVGTSGRGINGDEQFF	TGCAGTGCTAGTAGAGTCGGGACTAGCGGGAGGGGGATTAATGGGGATGAGCAGTTCTTC
TRBD2	TRBV15	-	TRBJ2-7	CATSRAASGSYEQYF	TGTGCCACCAGCAGGGCAGCTAGCGGGAGCTACGAGCAGTACTTC
-	TRBV2	-	TRBJ2-3	CASSEGSSPSTDTQYF	TGTGCCAGCAGTGAAGGGTCATCACCAAGCACAGATACGCAGTATTTT
-	TRBV18	-	TRBJ2-7	CASSPRLATVSYEQYF	TGTGCCAGCTCACCACGGCTAGCGACCGTCTCCTACGAGCAGTACTTC
-	TRBV12-3/TRBV12-4	-	TRBJ2-1	CASTPYNEQFF	TGTGCCAGCACTCCATACAATGAGCAGTTCTTC
TRBD2	TRBV4-3	-	TRBJ2-1	CASSQDLASGRVYNEQFF	TGCGCCAGCAGCCAAGATTTGGCCAGCGGGAGAGTGTACAATGAGCAGTTCTTC
-	TRBV16	-	TRBJ2-3	CASSQSRRSQYF	TGTGCCAGCAGCCAATCCCGGAGGAGTCAGTATTTT
TRBD2	TRBV5-1	-	TRBJ2-1	CASSTGTSGSGVREQFF	TGCGCCAGCAGCACCGGGACTAGCGGGAGTGGAGTACGTGAGCAGTTCTTC
-	TRBV7-2	-	TRBJ2-7	CASSLVRGLSYEQYF	TGTGCCAGCAGCTTAGTACGCGGCCTATCCTACGAGCAGTACTTC
-	TRBV5-4	-	TRBJ2-1	CASSLTTMSSYNEQFF	TGTGCCAGCAGCCTAACTACCATGAGCTCCTACAATGAGCAGTTCTTC
-	TRBV15	once	TRBJ1-6	CATSRDGPGLNWDSPLHF	TGTGCCACCAGCAGAGACGGCCCAGGGCTCAATTGGGATTCACCCCTCCACTTT
TRBD1	TRBV28	-	TRBJ2-1	CASSYPPGQGIFYNEQFF	TGTGCCAGCAGTTACCCTCCGGGACAGGGAATCTTCTACAATGAGCAGTTCTTC
-	TRBV30	-	TRBJ1-5	CAWSMGSRVNQPQHF	TGTGCCTGGAGTATGGGATCCAGGGTCAATCAGCCCCAGCATTTT
-	TRBV19	-	TRBJ1-6	CASSQQGYNSPLHF	TGTGCCAGTAGTCAACAGGGTTATAATTCACCCCTCCACTTT
TRBD1	TRBV30	-	TRBJ2-1	CAWGPGQGAYEQFF	TGTGCCTGGGGACCGGGACAGGGGGCGTATGAGCAGTTCTTC
TRBD2	TRBV19	-	TRBJ2-3	CASSISAGDSDTQYF	TGTGCCAGTAGTATTTCGGCGGGAGACTCAGATACGCAGTATTTT
-	TRBV28	-	TRBJ2-7	CATSLGDEQYF	TGTGCCACTTCGTTAGGGGACGAGCAGTACTTC
TRBD1	TRBV5-4	few	TRBJ1-6	CASSRAGTGGFSPLHF	TGTGCCAGCAGTCGTGCCGGGACAGGAGGTTTCTCACCCCTCCACTTT
-	TRBV18	-	TRBJ2-3	CASSPSGASTDTQYF	TGTGCCAGCTCACCCTCCGGGGCGAGCACAGATACGCAGTATTTT
TRBD2	TRBV4-2	once	TRBJ2-1	CASSQELAGGYNEQFF	TGTGCCAGCAGCCAAGAACTAGCGGGAGGGTACAATGAGCAGTTCTTC
-	TRBV9	-	TRBJ2-1	CASSTTPDRGLKQKRETYNEQFF	TGTGCCAGCAGCACTACCCCTGACAGGGGCCTCAAGCAAAAGCGGGAGACCTACAATGAGCAGTTCTTC
TRBD1	TRBV5-5	-	TRBJ1-4	CASSTRQGLAGNEKLFF	TGTGCCAGCAGCACAAGACAGGGGTTAGCTGGGAATGAAAAACTGTTTTTT
-	TRBV19	-	TRBJ1-3	CASEDLQLVSGNTIYF	TGTGCCAGTGAGGACCTACAGCTAGTCTCTGGAAACACCATATATTTT
-	TRBV7-2	-	TRBJ2-7	CASSQRTGGRPFYEQYF	TGTGCCAGCAGCCAAAGGACAGGCGGGAGGCCTTTCTACGAGCAGTACTTC
-	TRBV7-6	once	TRBJ2-5	CASSGQETQYF	TGTGCCAGCAGCGGGCAAGAGACCCAGTACTTC
-	TRBV15	-	TRBJ2-3	CATGATDTQYF	TGTGCCACCGGGGCCACAGATACGCAGTATTTT
-	TRBV29-1	once	TRBJ2-5	CSVEGARETQYF	TGCAGCGTTGAGGGGGCCCGGGAGACCCAGTACTTC
-	TRBV7-8	-	TRBJ1-4	CASSPRDVPLNEKLFF	TGTGCCAGCAGCCCCCGTGATGTCCCTCTTAATGAAAAACTGTTTTTT
-	TRBV11-2	-	TRBJ2-7	CASRGVAGEQYF	TGTGCCAGCAGGGGGGTCGCCGGCGAGCAGTACTTC
TRBD1	TRBV7-9	-	TRBJ1-1	CASRRNRGSGTEAFF	TGTGCCAGCAGGAGAAACAGGGGGTCGGGCACTGAAGCTTTCTTT
-	TRBV15	few	TRBJ1-1	CATSSAGDTEAFF	TGTGCCACCAGCAGCGCAGGGGACACTGAAGCTTTCTTT
TRBD2	TRBV7-2	-	TRBJ2-5	CASSTRRGSETQYF	TGTGCCAGCAGCACCCGGCGGGGGTCCGAGACCCAGTACTTC
TRBD1	TRBV30	-	TRBJ1-5	CAWRFGQGDGDNQPQHF	TGTGCCTGGAGGTTTGGACAGGGCGACGGGGACAATCAGCCCCAGCATTTT
-	TRBV3-1/TRBV3-2	once	TRBJ1-5	CASPLTGATAYSNQPQHF	TGTGCCAGCCCCCTTACTGGAGCAACCGCCTATAGCAATCAGCCCCAGCATTTT
-	TRBV28	-	TRBJ2-5	CASSFGLGQLEQETQYF	TGTGCCAGCAGTTTCGGTCTGGGTCAACTAGAACAAGAGACCCAGTACTTC
-	TRBV12-2	-	TRBJ2-5	CASRFGGLAGGETQYF	TGTGCAAGTCGCTTCGGAGGACTAGCGGGAGGGGAGACCCAGTACTTC
TRBD1	TRBV27	-	TRBJ2-5	CASSHKGGWETQYF	TGTGCCAGCAGTCATAAAGGGGGCTGGGAGACCCAGTACTTC
-	TRBV7-2	-	TRBJ1-5	CASSLVVGSGQPQHF	TGTGCCAGCAGCTTAGTTGTGGGATCGGGTCAGCCCCAGCATTTT